The 23 T cell receptor beta chains below were found in one sample sequenced in a study of blood T cell repertoires in COVID-19. The data were produced by immunoSEQ multiplex PCR, yet TCRdb's version contains in-frame clones alone and is incomplete. In the table there are 470,000 or so clones, approximately 85% of which are singletons. Material for sequencing was peripheral blood. The receptors originated from a human donor in a cohort sampled during active COVID-19.

The CDR3 DNA follows: TGTGCCAGCAGCTTAGCGGTGGGACAGGGGGATGAGGACGAGCAGTACTTC. As protein: CASSLAVGQGDEDEQYF. V usage is TRBV7-9 and J usage is TRBJ2-7, with 11 bases that match TRBD1. Germline values: CDR1 SEHNR, CDR2 FQNEAQ (reference sequence). J was trimmed by 5 bases and V by 0 bases; bases with no gene match: 9. The CDR3 totals 17 residues.

The gene calls are TRBV5-1 and TRBJ2-5, with TRBD1 matching over 8 bases. The V gene end was trimmed by 0 bases and the J gene end by 5 bases; junction bases not matched to a gene: 6. The germline V gene encodes CDR1 SGHRS and CDR2 YFSETQ. The CDR3 is 15 residues long. CDR3 DNA: TGCGCCAGCAGCTTGGCAGGTGCAGGGGGCGAGACCCAGTACTTC. The encoded protein is CASSLAGAGGETQYF.

The chain combines TRBV6-5 with TRBJ1-1; 8 bases match TRBD1. Germline V gene sequence: CDR1 MNHEY, CDR2 SVGAGI. With 11 bases clipped from V and 1 base from J, the junction kept 6 bases outside the gene matches. CDR3 length: 13 residues. CDR3 in amino acids: CASGTGWNTEAFF. The DNA for the CDR3 is TGTGCCTCCGGGACAGGCTGGAACACTGAAGCTTTCTTT.

V gene TRBV3-1 (or the pseudogene TRBV3-2) combines with J gene TRBJ1-4; D gene ambiguous. In germline, CDR1 is LGHDT, CDR2 YNNKEL (reference sequence). The length of the CDR3 is 14 residues. V was shortened by 3 bases and J by 6 bases, with 11 bases between the two germline ends. The CDR3 reads CASSQNRRYEKLFF. DNA of the CDR3: TGTGCCAGCAGCCAGAACAGACGTTATGAAAAACTGTTTTTT.

V is TRBV28 and J is TRBJ2-1; 13 bases agree with TRBD2. The germline gives CDR1 MDHEN, CDR2 SYDVKM. The CDR3 has 16 amino acids. Trimming cost V 5 bases and J 8 bases; bases outside gene matches: 9. CDR3 nucleotides: TGTGCCAGCAGTCCAGGACTAGCGGGAGTCTTGGATGAGCAGTTCTTC. Its translation is CASSPGLAGVLDEQFF. The full variable domain, rest sourced from reference TRBV28 and TRBJ2-1, is DVKVTQSSRYLVKRTGEKVFLECVQDMDHENMFWYRQDPGLGLRLIYFSYDVKMKEKGDIPEGYSVSREKKERFSLILESASTNQTSMYLCASSPGLAGVLDEQFFGPGTRLTVL.

V is TRBV3-1 (or the pseudogene TRBV3-2) and J is TRBJ2-2; 9 nucleotides agree with TRBD1. V lost 3 bases to trimming and J lost 4 bases; unmatched junction nucleotides: 3. This CDR3 contains 15 residues. Germline values: CDR1 LGHDT, CDR2 YNNKEL (reference sequence). The chain's CDR3 is CASSQEDRGTGELFF. CDR3 DNA: TGTGCCAGCAGCCAGGAGGACAGGGGCACCGGGGAGCTGTTTTTT.

This clone was found once. This chain connects TRBV30 to TRBJ2-5, with D maybe TRBD2 (6 bases). The V and J ends lost 0 bases and 2 bases respectively, with 10 bases between them. Germline CDR1 is GTSNPN and CDR2 is SVGIG (reference sequence). The CDR3 loop spans 14 amino acids. CDR3 nucleotide sequence: TGTGCCTGGAGTGTCGGGGGAGAGCAAGAGACCCAGTACTTC. Amino acid sequence: CAWSVGGEQETQYF.

The chain combines TRBV6-6 with TRBJ2-1; 10 bases match TRBD1. The CDR3 extends over 15 amino acids. The ends lost 3 bases at V and 7 bases at J; junction bases unmatched: 6. Per the germline V gene, CDR1 is MNHNY and CDR2 is SVGAGI (reference sequence). DNA for the CDR3: TGTGCCAGCAGTTATCGACAGGGGGCGAGAAATGAGCAGTTCTTC. It encodes CASSYRQGARNEQFF.

This clone was observed once. The gene calls are TRBV6-5 and TRBJ1-5; a weak D match, TRBD1 (5 bases). The CDR3 loop spans 15 amino acids. Germline V gene lookup returns CDR1 MNHEY and CDR2 SVGAGI. The germline V and J ends were trimmed by 0 bases and 2 bases, with 8 bases remaining between them. CDR3 in DNA: TGTGCCAGCAGTTACTCGGGGCAGCGCAATCAGCCCCAGCATTTT. Protein: CASSYSGQRNQPQHF.

This chain connects TRBV28 to TRBJ2-1; D is unclear. This CDR3 spans 16 amino acids. In germline, CDR1 is MDHEN, CDR2 SYDVKM. V dropped 6 bases and J dropped 1 base, with 16 bases sitting between them. CDR3 nucleotides: TGTGCCAGCAGCCCCCCTCTGAGGTCGTCCTACAATGAGCAGTTCTTC. As protein: CASSPPLRSSYNEQFF. Combining the CDR3 with reference TRBV28 and TRBJ2-1 gives the whole variable domain DVKVTQSSRYLVKRTGEKVFLECVQDMDHENMFWYRQDPGLGLRLIYFSYDVKMKEKGDIPEGYSVSREKKERFSLILESASTNQTSMYLCASSPPLRSSYNEQFFGPGTRLTVL.

The rearrangement links TRBV15 to TRBJ2-7; D is unresolved. The CDR3 is 13 residues long. Deletions cut 1 base from V and 4 bases from J, with 8 bases between. In germline, CDR1 is LNHNV, CDR2 YYDKDF (reference sequence). The CDR3 loop is CATSRGQNYEQYF. CDR3 DNA sequence: TGTGCCACCAGCAGAGGTCAGAATTACGAGCAGTACTTC.

The chain uses TRBV27 and TRBJ1-2, with TRBD1 matching over 7 bases. The CDR3 loop spans 14 amino acids. Trimming removed 4 bases from V and 8 bases from J; junction bases left unmatched: 10. Germline-derived CDR1 and CDR2 are MNHEY and SMNVEV (reference sequence). The CDR3 bases are TGTGCCAGCAGTTCCTACAGGGGTGAGCGCGGCTACACCTTC. Translated: CASSSYRGERGYTF.

CDR3 in amino acids: CASSQVSTQETQYF. DNA for the CDR3: TGCGCCAGCAGCCAAGTTAGTACTCAAGAGACCCAGTACTTC. The rearrangement joins TRBV4-1 to TRBJ2-5; D not resolved. CDR3 size: 14 residues. CDR1 is MGHRA and CDR2 is YSYEKL in the germline V gene. V was cut by 1 base and J by 2 bases, with 8 bases left in between.

The chain recombines TRBV19 with TRBJ2-2; possibly TRBD2 for D (6 bases). Per the germline V gene, CDR1 is LNHDA and CDR2 is SQIVND (reference sequence). V lost 5 bases to trimming and J lost 2 bases, with 12 bases between them. The CDR3 runs to 15 residues. The CDR3 nucleotides are TGTGCCAGTAGTGGCGGAGGGCCCAACACCGGGGAGCTGTTTTTT. The encoded protein is CASSGGGPNTGELFF.

The genes are TRBV24-1 and TRBJ2-1; the match to TRBD2 covers 8 bases. The V segment lost 3 bases and the J segment 6 bases; nucleotides outside the gene matches: 6. From germline, CDR1 is KGHDR and CDR2 SFDVKD. This CDR3 is built from 15 residues. CDR3 loop: CATSDPGTSPNEQFF. CDR3 DNA sequence: TGTGCCACCAGTGATCCCGGGACTAGTCCCAATGAGCAGTTCTTC.

The chain has TRBV3-1 (or the pseudogene TRBV3-2) and TRBJ1-6; TRBD1 matches 12 bases. This CDR3 region has 15 residues. Germline V gives CDR1 LGHDT, CDR2 YNNKEL (reference sequence). Trimming took 4 bases from V and 9 from J; bases not matched to a gene: 4. The CDR3 here is CASSLGTGGSSPLHF. In nucleotides, the CDR3 is TGTGCCAGCAGCCTCGGGACAGGGGGCTCTTCACCCCTCCACTTT.

The CDR3 sequence: CASSWGPGGQPQHF. The CDR3 DNA is TGTGCCAGCAGTTGGGGCCCGGGGGGTCAGCCCCAGCATTTT. This rearrangement joins TRBV6-2 or TRBV6-3 to TRBJ1-5; D possibly corresponds to TRBD1 (5 bases). The V and J ends lost 4 bases and 6 bases respectively, with 13 bases between them. The germline gives CDR1 MNHEY, CDR2 SVGEGT. The length of the CDR3 is 14 residues.

The chain carries TRBV7-8 and TRBJ1-1; 9 bases map to TRBD1. This CDR3 has 15 residues. In germline, CDR1 is SGHVS, CDR2 FQNEAQ. V lost 5 bases and J lost 3; bases outside the gene matches: 7. Here the CDR3 DNA reads TGTGCCAGCAGCCTTAAGACAGGGGGACACACTGAAGCTTTCTTT. This translates into CASSLKTGGHTEAFF.

The rearrangement links TRBV2 to TRBJ1-6; D is perhaps TRBD1 (6 bases). Germline CDR1 is SNHLY and CDR2 is FYNNEI. Trimming pared 3 bases from V and 8 bases from J, leaving 8 bases between. This CDR3 has 13 amino acids. This CDR3 is CASSEAGDSPLHF. CDR3 nucleotide sequence: TGTGCCAGCAGTGAGGCAGGGGATTCACCCCTCCACTTT.

This chain connects TRBV18 to TRBJ2-3, with a tentative D call TRBD1 (6 bases). The germline V gene encodes CDR1 KGHSH and CDR2 LQKENI. CDR3 size: 18 residues. V was cut by 0 bases and J by 0 bases, with 16 bases left in between. This CDR3 reads CASSPPVGGLTSTDTQYF. CDR3 nucleotide sequence: TGTGCCAGCTCACCACCGGTTGGGGGCCTTACTAGCACAGATACGCAGTATTTT.

This clone was detected only once. V gene TRBV5-4 combines with J gene TRBJ2-1, with 8 bases fitting TRBD1. CDR1 and CDR2 (germline): SGHNT, YYREEE (reference sequence). V shed 7 bases and J 5 bases; nucleotides not matched to a gene: 8. CDR3 length: 14 residues. The CDR3 nucleotides read TGTGCCAGCCGACGGGGACAGGAGAACAATGAGCAGTTCTTC. It translates to CASRRGQENNEQFF.

The J gene is TRBJ2-3, the V gene TRBV3-1 (or the pseudogene TRBV3-2); TRBD2 agrees at 10 bases. Losses at the gene ends were 1 base for V and 3 bases for J; bases not matched to a gene: 1. This CDR3 is built from 15 residues. Germline CDR1 LGHDT, CDR2 YNNKEL (reference sequence). The CDR3 sequence: CASSQVTSGTDTQYF. The CDR3 DNA reads TGTGCCAGCAGCCAAGTGACTAGCGGGACAGATACGCAGTATTTT.

The DNA for the CDR3 is TGTGCCAGCACCCGGGCTAGCGGCTACTACAATGAGCAGTTCTTC. The encoded protein is CASTRASGYYNEQFF. The J gene is TRBJ2-1, the V gene TRBV25-1; 7 bases are a match to TRBD2. There are 15 residues in the CDR3. CDR1 and CDR2 (germline): MGHDK, SYGVNS. Unmatched junction bases numbered 9, after V lost 7 bases and J lost 3 bases.